What follows describes a single T cell receptor beta chain. The antigen remains unidentified. Here immunoSEQ multiplex PCR was the method, and the copy in TCRdb shows in-frame clones only, minus some. The table includes about 140,000 clones, roughly 90% detected once. Trimming removed 8 bases from V and 7 bases from J; junction bases left unmatched: 12. CDR1 and CDR2 from the germline V gene are MNHNY and SVGAGI (reference sequence). The CDR3 sequence is 14 residues long. This entry is derived from a study of T cell responses to AZD1222 COVID-19 vaccine. Study observations and caveats: Repertoire samples came only from after the peak T cell response. Nearly half of spike-specific TCRs reportedly go after variant regions that carry no mutations. Clonal diversity was possibly underestimated, and the donors were mostly white British, with more females.

This receptor was taken from an adult who received the AZD1222 COVID-19 vaccine. The input for sequencing was peripheral blood, taken 28 days after the second AZD1222 dose. The rearrangement uses TRBV6-6 and TRBJ1-1; 8 nucleotides agree with TRBD1. CDR3 nucleotides: TGTGCCAGCGGCCAGGGGGCTGGGAATGGTGAAGCTTTCTTT. Its protein product is CASGQGAGNGEAFF.